What follows are 19 T cell receptor beta chains derived from one specimen sequenced in a study of OX40 agonist ivuxolimab in advanced cancers. Generated by immunoSEQ multiplex PCR, the TCRdb table keeps only in-frame clones and is missing some. The top ten clones hold about 0.53% of a sample with 65,000 to 90,000 clones, 90% of them seen once. Sequencing used CD4+ or CD8+ T cells sorted from blood, obtained in a trial of the OX40 agonist ivuxolimab. The receptors derive from an adult with an advanced solid tumor such as melanoma, head and neck, liver or kidney cancer.

The rearrangement joins TRBV30 to TRBJ2-7; 11 nucleotides align to TRBD2. The CDR3 contains 14 residues. Germline V gene sequence: CDR1 GTSNPN, CDR2 SVGIG (reference sequence). J lost 6 bases, V lost 1 base, and 5 bases had no gene match. DNA for the CDR3: TGTGCCTGGAGTGATGGGACTAGCGGATTCGAGCAGTACTTC. This codes for CAWSDGTSGFEQYF.

The rearrangement uses TRBV7-9 and TRBJ2-5; TRBD1 agrees at 10 bases. V lost 1 base, J lost 4 bases, and 3 bases stayed unmatched. The CDR3 is 15 residues long. CDR1 and CDR2 from the germline V gene are SEHNR and FQNEAQ (reference sequence). CDR3 nucleotides: TGTGCCAGCAGCTTAGGGGGGACAGGGGCAGAGACCCAGTACTTC. Its translation is CASSLGGTGAETQYF.

The CDR3 bases are TGTGCCAGCAGAGCCGGGACTAGCGGGATCAATGAGCAGTTCTTC. This sequence encodes CASRAGTSGINEQFF. The chain employs TRBV27 and TRBJ2-1; TRBD2 matches 13 bases. This CDR3 has 15 residues. With 6 bases clipped from V and 6 bases from J, the junction kept 5 bases outside the gene matches. Germline CDR1 is MNHEY and CDR2 is SMNVEV (reference sequence).

V and J are TRBV30 and TRBJ2-7, with D hard to call. CDR3 length: 12 amino acids. The V gene's germline CDR1 is GTSNPN and CDR2 SVGIG (reference sequence). Trimming shortened V by 0 bases and J by 3 bases, and 6 bases separated the two germline ends. The CDR3 reads CAWSVGIYEQYF. CDR3 in DNA: TGTGCCTGGAGTGTGGGGATCTACGAGCAGTACTTC.

CDR3 coding DNA: TGTGCCATCAGTGAGTACGGGGGCGCAGACAATGAGCAGTTCTTC. It encodes CAISEYGGADNEQFF. The genes are TRBV10-3 and TRBJ2-1; D is possibly TRBD1 or TRBD2 (6 bases each). The germline V and J ends were trimmed by 1 base and 5 bases, with 12 bases remaining between them. The CDR3 is 15 residues long. Per the germline V gene, CDR1 is ENHRY and CDR2 is SYGVKD.

The chain employs TRBV6-1 and TRBJ1-1; the D gene is possibly TRBD1 (5 bases). Per the germline V gene, CDR1 is MNHNS and CDR2 is SASEGT. The germline V and J ends were trimmed by 2 bases and 11 bases, with 15 bases remaining between them. The CDR3 runs to 13 residues. CDR3 region: CASSESLGTRAFF. The DNA of the CDR3 is TGTGCCAGCAGTGAATCGTTGGGGACGAGGGCTTTCTTT.

V and J are TRBV19 and TRBJ1-2, with 10 bases identical to TRBD1. The CDR3 runs 15 residues. V was pared by 4 bases and J by 1 base, with 3 bases of the junction left unmatched. The germline V gene has CDR1 LNHDA and CDR2 SQIVND (reference sequence). The CDR3 loop is CASSSGTGDNYGYTF. The CDR3 nucleotides are TGTGCCAGTAGTAGCGGGACAGGGGATAACTATGGCTACACCTTC.

The chain uses TRBV5-8 and TRBJ2-2, with D tentatively TRBD2 (6 bases). CDR3 length: 17 residues. V lost 3 bases and J lost 2, with 17 bases in between. CDR1 is SGHTS and CDR2 is YDEGEE in the germline V gene. This CDR3 is CASSYKTGGVNTGELFF. The CDR3 DNA sequence: TGTGCCAGCAGCTATAAGACTGGCGGGGTTAACACCGGGGAGCTGTTTTTT. Complete variable domain (other parts from reference TRBV5-8 and TRBJ2-2): EAGVTQSPTHLIKTRGQQATLRCSPISGHTSVYWYQQALGLGLQFLLWYDEGEERNRGNFPPRFSGRQFPNYSSELNVNALELEDSALYLCASSYKTGGVNTGELFFGEGSRLTVL.

The chain combines TRBV5-1 with TRBJ2-7; D ambiguous. Germline CDR1 reads SGHRS; CDR2 reads YFSETQ. This CDR3 region has 12 residues. Trimming took off 2 bases at V and 0 bases at J, with 3 bases between the two ends. CDR3 DNA: TGCGCCAGCAGCTTTGGCTCCTACGAGCAGTACTTC. Translation: CASSFGSYEQYF.

The chain recombines TRBV29-1 with TRBJ2-2, with D hard to call. The V end was cut by 6 bases, the J end by 2 bases, with 7 bases between. Germline CDR1 is SQVTM and CDR2 is ANQGSEA. The CDR3 is 12 residues long. CDR3 sequence: CSVGSNTGELFF. Here the CDR3 DNA reads TGCAGCGTGGGTTCAAACACCGGGGAGCTGTTTTTT.

This chain joins TRBV11-2 and TRBJ2-7; possible D gene TRBD1, 6 bases. Germline loops: CDR1 SGHAT, CDR2 FQNNGV. The CDR3 sequence is 15 residues long. Trimming removed 5 bases at V and 7 bases at J, with 21 bases between. CDR3 nucleotide sequence: TGTGCCAGCAGCCGGGTTAATGGGGGCCTGAGGGAGCAGTACTTC. Its translation is CASSRVNGGLREQYF.

V and J are TRBV5-1 and TRBJ2-3, with D tentatively TRBD1 (6 bases). Germline V gene data show CDR1 as SGHRS and CDR2 as YFSETQ. V lost 3 bases to trimming and J lost 6 bases, with 11 bases between them. The CDR3 length is 13 residues. The CDR3: CASSSGARDTQYF. In nucleotides, the CDR3 is TGCGCCAGCAGCTCAGGGGCGAGGGATACGCAGTATTTT.

CDR3: CASTGESTYEQYF. In DNA form, the CDR3 reads TGTGCCAGCACGGGGGAGTCAACCTACGAGCAGTACTTC. The V call is TRBV21-1, the J call TRBJ2-7; the DNA was not used to check the table's D call, TRBD2. TRBV21-1 is a known pseudogene. The CDR3 sequence is 13 residues long.

The table lists this clone with a count of one. Other DNA sequences in the same sample also yield this CDR3. The J gene is TRBJ2-2, the V gene TRBV9; D may be TRBD2 (5 bases). Per germline, CDR1 SGDLS and CDR2 YYNGEE. V was cut by 0 bases and J by 4 bases, with 10 bases left in between. The CDR3 runs 15 residues. The CDR3: CASSVEDLATGELFF. CDR3 in DNA: TGTGCCAGCAGCGTAGAGGACTTAGCCACCGGGGAGCTGTTTTTT.

The rearrangement uses TRBV9 and TRBJ2-7; D possibly matches TRBD1 or TRBD2 (6 bases each). V was cut by 4 bases and J by 3 bases, with 17 bases left in between. The CDR3 sequence is 15 residues long. Germline V CDR1 and CDR2: SGDLS, YYNGEE. CDR3 sequence: CASSLGGGQGYEQYF. The CDR3 nucleotides read TGTGCCAGCAGCCTCGGAGGGGGACAAGGCTACGAGCAGTACTTC.

J is TRBJ2-7 and V is TRBV30, with unresolved D. This CDR3 is built from 15 residues. Germline V gene lookup returns CDR1 GTSNPN and CDR2 SVGIG (reference sequence). V lost 2 bases, J lost 1 base, and 15 bases lay in between. CDR3 sequence reads: CAWSPKTTRSYEQYF. The CDR3 DNA is TGTGCCTGGAGTCCTAAAACCACACGGTCCTACGAGCAGTACTTC.

A single count supports this clone. J is TRBJ2-7 and V is TRBV5-8; TRBD2 aligns across 14 bases. Germline CDR1 SGHTS, CDR2 YDEGEE. With V trimmed by 0 bases and J by 0 bases, 5 bases remained unmatched. This CDR3 region has 18 residues. The CDR3 spells CASSLAGLAGGSSYEQYF. The CDR3 DNA reads as TGTGCCAGCAGCTTGGCCGGACTAGCGGGAGGCAGCTCCTACGAGCAGTACTTC.

The genes are TRBV27 and TRBJ1-3; D not certain. The CDR3 runs to 18 residues. Germline assignment: CDR1 MNHEY and CDR2 SMNVEV (reference sequence). The V end was cut by 0 bases, the J end by 0 bases, with 15 bases between. The CDR3 nucleotides are TGTGCCAGCAGTTTATCGTACCCTGGGATGCACTCTGGAAACACCATATATTTT. Encoded protein: CASSLSYPGMHSGNTIYF.

The chain joins TRBV28 to TRBJ2-7, with D tentatively TRBD1 (5 bases). Germline CDR1 reads MDHEN; CDR2 reads SYDVKM. The CDR3 is 12 residues long. Trimming took off 5 bases at V and 2 bases at J, with 7 bases between the two ends. CDR3 sequence: CASSQGAYEQYF. The CDR3 nucleotides are TGTGCCAGCAGTCAGGGTGCCTACGAGCAGTACTTC.